The rows below give T cell receptor beta chains drawn from one sample of a study of beta chain features in type 1 diabetes. Only in-frame clones appear in the TCRdb table, and some are missing; sequencing was by immunoSEQ multiplex PCR. The table records roughly 450,000 clones, approximately 15% of them present only once. The material sequenced was naive CD4+ T cells from blood. All receptors derive from a young man in good health. Both conserved end residues are part of each CDR3. The size of a clone is reported for some rows only, either as once, few or many, or as a class for expanded clones.

>TRBJ1-2|few|TRBV5-4
CASSLAGMPHGYTF
>TRBJ2-6|NA|TRBV29-1
CSVTSGANVLTF
>TRBJ2-4|few|TRBV11-2
CASSTLGGKAKNIQYF
>TRBJ2-6|NA|TRBV30
CAWTGGNTGANVLTF
>TRBJ1-2|NA|TRBV29-1
CSVGDRPNYGYTF
>TRBJ2-3|few|TRBV6-5
CASSYSEGGTQYF
>TRBJ2-5|few|TRBV19
CASSMRGQTQYF
>TRBJ2-3|few|TRBV7-3
CASSLISRTSGNKTVNTQYF
>TRBJ1-1|NA|TRBV2
CASIRDGAFF
>TRBJ2-1|few|TRBV5-1
CASSLQGYEQFF
>TRBJ2-4|many|TRBV5-6
CASSPWGNIQYF
>TRBJ2-5|NA|TRBV2
CASSEAQYPRGDF
>TRBJ2-3|NA|TRBV9
CASSVGGTDTQYF
>TRBJ2-5|NA|TRBV20-1
CSARSETQYF
>TRBJ2-5|few|TRBV29-1
CSVSGVTLETQYF
>TRBJ2-2|few|TRBV9
CASSEGLTGELFF
>TRBJ2-6|few|TRBV15
CATSRPGSGANVLTF
>TRBJ2-1|NA|TRBV7-8
CASSFHILAGVYNEQFF
>TRBJ2-6|NA|TRBV10-3
CAISETGGSGANVLTF
>TRBJ1-1|NA|TRBV23-1
CASRGQRGTEAFF
>TRBJ2-5|NA|TRBV7-9
CASSSQTGAETQYF
>TRBJ1-1|few|TRBV30
CAWIKNHQTEAFF
>TRBJ2-7|NA|TRBV18
CASSGQSYEQYF
>TRBJ2-4|few|TRBV27
CASSFQSSGRGNIQYF
>TRBJ2-2|few|TRBV28
CASSFGSYTGELFF
>TRBJ2-2|NA|TRBV25-1
CASSDRFEGTGELFF
>TRBJ2-3|NA|TRBV7-9
CASSSGTSTDTQYF
>TRBJ1-1|few|TRBV4-2
CASRKTGVNTEAFF
>TRBJ2-1|NA|TRBV29-1
CSVEDRIGGEQFF
>TRBJ1-5|NA|TRBV15
CATVIDRGNQPQHF
>TRBJ2-3|NA|TRBV9
CAISAHQQILLTDTQYF
>TRBJ2-3|NA|TRBV7-9
CASSRGRTETDTQYF
>TRBJ2-4|many|TRBV29-1
CSVGDLAKNIQYF
>TRBJ2-1|NA|TRBV7-3
CASSLAGTRNEQFF
>TRBJ2-6|NA|TRBV25-1
CASSELTGGSGANVLTF
>TRBJ2-2|few|TRBV4-3
CASSHGQGADTGELFF
>TRBJ1-5|few|TRBV15
CATSSEPQGGQPQHF
>TRBJ2-4|NA|TRBV18
CASSPPRDRGNIQYF
>TRBJ2-1|few|TRBV19
CASSIRKYNEQFF
>TRBJ1-1|few|TRBV25-1
CASSEWTGNTEAFF
>TRBJ2-1|NA|TRBV18
CASSQLAGVRDEQFF